Listed below are T cell receptor beta chains from one sample, sequenced in a study of cytomegalovirus exposure and HLA in healthy donors. Only in-frame clones appear in the TCRdb table, and some are missing; sequencing was by immunoSEQ multiplex PCR. The sample consists of 130,000 to 150,000 clones, approximately 80% of them appearing once. Input material: PBMCs. These receptor sequences come from a woman aged 45-59 years in good health and CMV-seropositive. Both conserved end residues are part of each CDR3. Each record gives: D gene, J gene, V gene, clone size, CDR3 protein, CDR3 DNA. D genes are given only for firm matches. The listing skips clone size in some rows; elsewhere it reads once, few, many or a size class.

>TRBD1|TRBJ1-1|TRBV5-4|NA
CASSPQGGPTEAFF
TGTGCCAGCAGCCCTCAGGGGGGTCCCACTGAAGCTTTCTTT
>NA|TRBJ2-7|TRBV2|NA
CASSDNTAVAYEQYF
TGTGCCAGCAGTGATAATACAGCAGTCGCCTACGAGCAGTACTTC
>NA|TRBJ1-1|TRBV6-1|NA
CASREFDGTHVAFF
TGTGCCAGCAGGGAGTTCGACGGTACCCATGTTGCTTTCTTT
>TRBD1|TRBJ2-7|TRBV9|NA
CASSVSTGASSEQYF
TGTGCCAGCAGCGTATCGACAGGGGCTAGTTCCGAGCAGTACTTC
>TRBD2|TRBJ2-4|TRBV15|NA
CATSRRSGLGNIQYF
TGTGCCACCAGCAGGAGATCGGGACTAGGCAACATTCAGTACTTC
>NA|TRBJ2-7|TRBV5-4|NA
CASSPRRDSSYEQYF
TGTGCCAGCAGCCCGAGGAGGGATAGCTCCTACGAGCAGTACTTC
>NA|TRBJ1-5|TRBV27|once
CASSFSVNQPQHF
TGTGCCAGCAGTTTTTCCGTCAATCAGCCCCAGCATTTT
>NA|TRBJ1-2|TRBV19|once
CASSIDMRGYGYTF
TGTGCCAGTAGTATAGATATGAGAGGTTATGGCTACACCTTC
>NA|TRBJ2-7|TRBV19|NA
CASKRFRESSGEQYF
TGTGCCAGTAAACGGTTTCGGGAGAGTTCTGGCGAGCAGTACTTC
>NA|TRBJ1-1|TRBV30|NA
CAWSGGGTEAFF
TGTGCCTGGAGTGGCGGGGGGACTGAAGCTTTCTTT
>NA|TRBJ1-1|TRBV7-2|NA
CASSLGNDGGWANTEAFF
TGTGCCAGCAGCTTAGGTAATGACGGGGGTTGGGCGAACACTGAAGCTTTCTTT
>TRBD2|TRBJ2-5|TRBV6-5|few
CASREAGVETQYF
TGTGCCAGCAGAGAAGCGGGGGTGGAGACCCAGTACTTC
>NA|TRBJ2-3|TRBV7-2|once
CASSLRPASASTDTQYF
TGTGCCAGCAGCCTACGTCCGGCTAGCGCTAGCACAGATACGCAGTATTTT
>TRBD1|TRBJ1-2|TRBV25-1|NA
CASRRDRVGGYTF
TGTGCCAGCAGGAGGGACAGGGTGGGTGGCTACACCTTC
>TRBD1|TRBJ1-2|TRBV7-9|once
CASSSETGDGYTF
TGTGCCAGCAGCTCGGAGACAGGGGACGGCTACACCTTC
>NA|TRBJ1-1|TRBV28|NA
CASGPPVEGSTEAFF
TGTGCCAGCGGACCCCCCGTGGAAGGGAGCACTGAAGCTTTCTTT
>TRBD2|TRBJ2-2|TRBV28|NA
CASSLEIAGGPGELFF
TGTGCCAGCAGTTTAGAGATAGCGGGGGGGCCCGGGGAGCTGTTTTTT
>NA|TRBJ1-1|TRBV5-1|NA
CASSLEGGHTEAFF
TGCGCCAGCAGCTTGGAGGGGGGGCACACTGAAGCTTTCTTT
>TRBD1|TRBJ1-1|TRBV7-9|NA
CASSLRQGDTEAFF
TGTGCCAGCAGCTTAAGACAGGGGGACACTGAAGCTTTCTTT
>NA|TRBJ1-5|TRBV7-8|once
CASSLRRAGFSNQPQHF
TGTGCCAGCAGCTTAAGGAGGGCGGGTTTTAGCAATCAGCCCCAGCATTTT
>TRBD1|TRBJ2-7|TRBV9|NA
CASSVRTGPSYEQYF
TGTGCCAGCAGCGTGAGGACAGGTCCCTCCTACGAGCAGTACTTC
>NA|TRBJ2-1|TRBV11-2|NA
CASKGGANYNEQFF
TGTGCCAGCAAGGGTGGGGCGAATTACAATGAGCAGTTCTTC
>TRBD1|TRBJ2-2|TRBV6-5|NA
CASRQQGAGTGELFF
TGTGCCAGCAGACAACAGGGGGCAGGCACCGGGGAGCTGTTTTTT
>TRBD1|TRBJ1-4|TRBV7-8|NA
CASSSYRGRAEKLFF
TGTGCCAGCAGCAGCTACAGGGGGCGCGCTGAAAAACTGTTTTTT
>NA|TRBJ1-1|TRBV6-1|NA
CASSDVRATEAFF
TGTGCCAGCAGTGATGTCAGGGCCACTGAAGCTTTCTTT
>TRBD2|TRBJ2-3|TRBV28|NA
CASSSPTSGGADTQYF
TGTGCCAGCAGTTCTCCGACTAGCGGGGGGGCAGATACGCAGTATTTT